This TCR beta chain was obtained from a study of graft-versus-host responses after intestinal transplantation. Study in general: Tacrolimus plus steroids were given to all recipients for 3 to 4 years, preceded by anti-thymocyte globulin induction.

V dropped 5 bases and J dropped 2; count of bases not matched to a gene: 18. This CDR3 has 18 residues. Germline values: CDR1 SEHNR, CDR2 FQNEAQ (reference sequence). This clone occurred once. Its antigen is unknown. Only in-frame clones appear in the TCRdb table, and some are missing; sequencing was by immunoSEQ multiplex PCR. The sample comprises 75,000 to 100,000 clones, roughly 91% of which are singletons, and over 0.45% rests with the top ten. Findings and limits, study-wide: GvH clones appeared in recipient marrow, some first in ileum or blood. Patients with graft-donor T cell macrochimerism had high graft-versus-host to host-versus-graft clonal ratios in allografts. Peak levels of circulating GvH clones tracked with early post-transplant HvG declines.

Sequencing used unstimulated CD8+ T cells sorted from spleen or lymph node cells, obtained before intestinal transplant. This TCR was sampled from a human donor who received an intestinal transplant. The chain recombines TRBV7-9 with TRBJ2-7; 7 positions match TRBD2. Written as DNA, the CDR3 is TGTGCCAGCAGCACCGGACGGGGCGGGGGATACACACCCTACGAGCAGTACTTC. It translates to CASSTGRGGGYTPYEQYF.